Presented here are 18 T cell receptor beta chains from one specimen sequenced in a study of T cell changes during pregnancy in multiple sclerosis. Profiled with immunoSEQ multiplex PCR; TCRdb holds only in-frame clones, not every one. The data contain approximately 40,000 clones, around 89% of them seen just once; the ten biggest clones take up roughly 10%. Sequencing used CD8+ T cells from peripheral blood mononuclear cells, obtained in the third trimester of pregnancy. The receptors originated from a female donor with multiple sclerosis, enrolled in a pregnancy study.

The V gene is TRBV29-1, the J gene TRBJ2-1; the match to TRBD1 covers 11 bases. This CDR3 has 12 residues. CDR1 and CDR2 from the germline V gene are SQVTM and ANQGSEA. Trimming took 7 bases from V and 5 from J; bases not matched to a gene: 1. The chain's CDR3 is CSGGQGDNEQFF. The CDR3 DNA is TGCAGCGGGGGACAGGGGGACAATGAGCAGTTCTTC.

The chain carries TRBV25-1 and TRBJ1-1; D is perhaps TRBD1 (6 bases). Germline V lookup: CDR1 MGHDK, CDR2 SYGVNS. V lost 6 bases and J 3 bases, leaving 14 bases between the germline ends. The CDR3 contains 14 residues. The CDR3, as DNA: TGTGCCAGCAGGGGCGGGGGGCGAGACACTGAAGCTTTCTTT. Its protein product is CASRGGGRDTEAFF.

This chain uses TRBV7-2 with TRBJ2-1, with D perhaps matching TRBD1 (5 bases). Between the trimmed V and J ends, which lost 6 bases and 3 bases, there was a span of 12 bases. This CDR3 spans 14 amino acids. Germline loops: CDR1 SGHTA, CDR2 FQGNSA. The CDR3 spells CASSSVDSYNEQFF. DNA of the CDR3: TGTGCCAGCAGTTCAGTTGACAGCTACAATGAGCAGTTCTTC.

The chain carries TRBV19 and TRBJ2-1; 10 nucleotides align to TRBD2. V shed 3 bases, J shed 6 bases, and the junction held 5 bases outside the gene matches. Germline values: CDR1 LNHDA, CDR2 SQIVND (reference sequence). CDR3 length: 15 amino acids. The DNA for the CDR3 is TGTGCCAGTAGTATCCTAGCGGGAGCGGGCAATGAGCAGTTCTTC. This sequence encodes CASSILAGAGNEQFF. The full variable domain, in which reference TRBV19 and TRBJ2-1 provide the parts outside the CDR3, is DGGITQSPKYLFRKEGQNVTLSCEQNLNHDAMYWYRQDPGQGLRLIYYSQIVNDFQKGDIAEGYSVSREKKESFPLTVTSAQKNPTAFYLCASSILAGAGNEQFFGPGTRLTVL.

In DNA, the CDR3 is TGTGCCAGCAGTTTATTTGGGGGGGCCAGCGAGCAGTACTTC. The encoded protein is CASSLFGGASEQYF. The chain is built from TRBV27 and TRBJ2-7, with D tentatively TRBD2 (7 bases). This CDR3 spans 14 amino acids. The germline gives CDR1 MNHEY, CDR2 SMNVEV (reference sequence). Trimming cost V 1 base and J 6 bases, with 13 bases left between them.

This sequence joins TRBV6-6 and TRBJ2-5; 9 bases map to TRBD2. V lost 7 bases to trimming and J lost 8 bases; unmatched junction nucleotides: 11. Germline V lookup: CDR1 MNHNY, CDR2 SVGAGI (reference sequence). CDR3 size: 14 residues. The CDR3 DNA reads TGTGCCAGCACCCAGGATGAGCGGGGGGAAACCCAGTACTTC. Translation gives CASTQDERGETQYF.

In its sample, this clone was seen a few times. The chain is built from TRBV7-9 and TRBJ2-7; D might be TRBD1 (7 bases). The V and J ends lost 1 base and 5 bases respectively, with 15 bases between them. The length of the CDR3 is 15 residues. Germline CDR1 and CDR2: SEHNR and FQNEAQ (reference sequence). The chain's CDR3 is CASSLGDSGWDEQYF. The DNA of the CDR3 is TGTGCCAGCAGCTTAGGGGACAGCGGGTGGGACGAGCAGTACTTC.

This chain joins TRBV2 and TRBJ2-2, with 7 bases identical to TRBD2. Trimming removed 5 bases from V and 9 bases from J; junction bases left unmatched: 3. This CDR3 region has 12 residues. Germline V gene lookup returns CDR1 SNHLY and CDR2 FYNNEI. CDR3 coding DNA: TGTGCCAGCAGTCGACTAGCCCGGGAGCTGTTTTTT. As protein: CASSRLARELFF.

The chain carries TRBV6-5 and TRBJ2-7; maybe TRBD2 (7 bases). V was clipped by 6 bases and J by 3 bases, with 15 bases between them. The CDR3 runs to 14 residues. The germline CDR1 and CDR2 sequences are MNHEY and SVGAGI. CDR3 sequence reads: CASSMGGGGYEQYF. CDR3 sequence (DNA): TGTGCCAGCAGCATGGGAGGGGGAGGCTACGAGCAGTACTTC.

The rearrangement joins TRBV7-9 to TRBJ1-2; TRBD1 aligns across 7 bases. With 5 bases clipped from V and 2 bases from J, the junction kept 8 bases outside the gene matches. The CDR3 consists of 15 residues. Per germline, CDR1 SEHNR and CDR2 FQNEAQ (reference sequence). The DNA for the CDR3 is TGTGCCAGCAGCATCGGACAGGCCTTGAACTATGGCTACACCTTC. It yields the protein CASSIGQALNYGYTF.

J is TRBJ1-1 and V is TRBV29-1; D is uncertain. Germline assignment: CDR1 SQVTM and CDR2 ANQGSEA. V lost 3 bases, J lost 6 bases, and 8 bases lay in between. The CDR3 is 11 amino acids. In DNA, the CDR3 is TGCAGCGTTGATCGTCCCGCTGAAGCTTTCTTT. Encoded protein: CSVDRPAEAFF.

J is TRBJ2-1 and V is TRBV4-3; 7 bases map to TRBD2. This CDR3 region has 15 residues. Trimming removed 0 bases from V and 7 bases from J; junction bases left unmatched: 6. The germline gives CDR1 LGHNA, CDR2 YSLEER. CDR3 coding DNA: TGCGCCAGCAGCCAAGACAGGACTAGTTCGAATGAGCAGTTCTTC. This encodes CASSQDRTSSNEQFF.

This clone came up once. V gene TRBV4-3 combines with J gene TRBJ2-1; 7 bases map to TRBD1. CDR1 and CDR2 (germline): LGHNA, YSLEER. CDR3 length: 15 residues. With V trimmed by 4 bases and J by 2 bases, 5 bases remained unmatched. The CDR3 is CASSRRQGTYNEQFF. The CDR3 nucleotides read TGCGCCAGCAGCCGACGACAGGGTACCTACAATGAGCAGTTCTTC.

V and J are TRBV19 and TRBJ1-4; TRBD1 aligns across 12 bases. The V segment lost 11 bases and the J segment 0 bases; nucleotides outside the gene matches: 16. Germline V CDR1 and CDR2: LNHDA, SQIVND (reference sequence). The CDR3 totals 19 residues. The CDR3 DNA follows: TGTGCCGGATTCCTCTTAGGTCGGGACAGGGGGCCAACTAATGAAAAACTGTTTTTT. Its translation is CAGFLLGRDRGPTNEKLFF.

This clone was detected only once. The chain recombines TRBV7-6 with TRBJ1-2; no clear D. Trimming cost V 6 bases and J 4 bases, with 15 bases left between them. The CDR3 consists of 14 residues. Germline lookup yields CDR1 SGHVS and CDR2 FNYEAQ. The CDR3 DNA sequence: TGTGCCAGCAGTCCACGGGGAGGCGGCTATGGCTACACCTTC. It is translated as CASSPRGGGYGYTF.

The J gene is TRBJ1-1, the V gene TRBV19, with D possibly being TRBD1 (5 bases). This CDR3 is built from 16 residues. V was clipped by 0 bases and J by 1 base, with 12 bases between them. Germline V CDR1 and CDR2: LNHDA, SQIVND (reference sequence). CDR3 loop: CASSIDGGVPNTEAFF. CDR3 coding DNA: TGTGCCAGTAGTATAGATGGAGGGGTACCGAACACTGAAGCTTTCTTT.

The chain joins TRBV9 to TRBJ2-7, with TRBD1 identical over 9 bases. Per germline, CDR1 SGDLS and CDR2 YYNGEE. This CDR3 contains 15 residues. Trimming took 3 bases from V and 5 from J; bases not matched to a gene: 9. CDR3 sequence reads: CASSASQGAGNEQYF. CDR3 sequence (DNA): TGTGCCAGCAGCGCTTCACAGGGGGCTGGGAACGAGCAGTACTTC. The whole variable domain, remainder taken from reference TRBV9 and TRBJ2-7, is DSGVTQTPKHLITATGQRVTLRCSPRSGDLSVYWYQQSLDQGLQFLIQYYNGEERAKGNILERFSAQQFPDLHSELNLSSLELGDSALYFCASSASQGAGNEQYFGPGTRLTVT.

The genes are TRBV7-9 and TRBJ2-2; D is ambiguous. This CDR3 has 16 amino acids. In germline, CDR1 is SEHNR, CDR2 FQNEAQ (reference sequence). V was clipped by 2 bases and J by 2 bases, with 12 bases between them. The CDR3 bases are TGTGCCAGCAGCTTAATAGATACGGGTAACACCGGGGAGCTGTTTTTT. Its translation is CASSLIDTGNTGELFF.